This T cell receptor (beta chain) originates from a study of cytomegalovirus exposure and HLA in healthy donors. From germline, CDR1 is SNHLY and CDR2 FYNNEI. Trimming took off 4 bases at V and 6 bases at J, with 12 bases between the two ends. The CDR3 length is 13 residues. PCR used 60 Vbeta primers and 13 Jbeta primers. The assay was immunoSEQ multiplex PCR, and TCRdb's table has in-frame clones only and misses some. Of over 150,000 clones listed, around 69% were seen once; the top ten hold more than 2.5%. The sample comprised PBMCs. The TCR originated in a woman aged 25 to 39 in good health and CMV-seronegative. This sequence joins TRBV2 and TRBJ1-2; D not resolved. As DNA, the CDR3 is TGTGCCAGCAGTGGTCAGGCCATTGATGGCTACACCTTC. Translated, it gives CASSGQAIDGYTF.